Following are 11 T cell receptor beta chains from one sample sequenced in a study of Graves' ophthalmopathy and Graves' hyperthyroidism. As the template, RNA transcripts were used to amplify TCR beta CDR3 regions. Following a first-round RT-PCR that used HTBI primers, a second-round multiplex PCR was carried out. TCRdb processed the multiplex PCR reads anew with MiXCR; each CDR3 protein has one entry. The table shows hundreds of thousands of distinct CDR3 sequences, with around 50% occurring only once. Input material: peripheral blood. The receptors were gathered from an adult man with Graves' ophthalmopathy.

V gene TRBV11-3 combines with J gene TRBJ2-5; TRBD1 agrees at 7 bases. Trimming removed 3 bases from V and 5 bases from J; junction bases left unmatched: 12. The CDR3 runs 16 residues. Germline V lookup: CDR1 SGHNT, CDR2 YENEEA. CDR3 in amino acids: CASSLTTGTNSETQYF. CDR3 nucleotide sequence: TGTGCCAGCAGCTTGACGACAGGGACCAACAGCGAGACCCAGTACTTC.

This clonotype has just a few counts. The chain uses TRBV20-1 and TRBJ2-2; 7 bases fit TRBD1. Germline V CDR1 and CDR2: DFQATT, SNEGSKA (reference sequence). V was pared by 5 bases and J by 3 bases, with 18 bases of the junction left unmatched. This CDR3 has 18 residues. The CDR3 loop reads CSAWQGTAPPRDTGELFF. The CDR3 DNA reads TGCAGTGCTTGGCAAGGGACAGCCCCACCGCGAGACACCGGGGAGCTGTTTTTT.

This sequence joins TRBV19 and TRBJ1-2; D is unclear. Trimming took 8 bases from V and 7 from J, leaving 17 bases between them. CDR3 length: 13 amino acids. Looked up from germline, CDR1 is LNHDA and CDR2 is SQIVND (reference sequence). This chain's CDR3 is CASRERRESGYTF. The DNA for the CDR3 is TGTGCCAGTCGGGAGCGGCGTGAAAGTGGCTACACCTTC.

V usage is TRBV10-3 and J usage is TRBJ2-7; the match to TRBD2 covers 9 bases. The CDR3 is 16 amino acids. V trimming: 3 bases; J trimming: 0 bases; junction bases outside the gene matches: 6. The V gene's germline CDR1 is ENHRY and CDR2 SYGVKD. The CDR3 loop reads CAISDTGTSNSYEQYF. The CDR3 DNA is TGTGCCATCAGTGATACCGGGACTAGCAACTCCTACGAGCAGTACTTC.

This chain links TRBV20-1 with TRBJ1-4; D gene uncertain. Germline V lookup: CDR1 DFQATT, CDR2 SNEGSKA (reference sequence). Trimming removed 6 bases from V and 0 bases from J, with 8 bases in between. CDR3 length: 13 amino acids. CDR3 in amino acids: CSAQLPTNEKLFF. The CDR3 bases are TGCAGTGCCCAGCTGCCAACTAATGAAAAACTGTTTTTT.

The chain couples TRBV20-1 to TRBJ1-5; D possibly corresponds to TRBD1 (5 bases). Germline loops: CDR1 DFQATT, CDR2 SNEGSKA (reference sequence). V was cut by 5 bases and J by 7 bases, with 18 bases left in between. The CDR3 consists of 14 residues. The CDR3 DNA sequence: TGCAGTGCTCGCTATGGGGGGAATCGCCAGCCCCAGCATTTT. Protein sequence: CSARYGGNRQPQHF.

This sequence joins TRBV24-1 and TRBJ2-2; D may be TRBD1 (5 bases). CDR3 size: 14 residues. Looked up from germline, CDR1 is KGHDR and CDR2 is SFDVKD. The ends were cut back, 4 bases at V and 5 bases at J, with 10 bases in the middle. The DNA for the CDR3 is TGTGCCACCAGTGAAACAGGTCCTACCGGGGAGCTGTTTTTT. It translates to CATSETGPTGELFF.

The V call is TRBV7-9, the J call TRBJ2-7, with 7 positions matching TRBD1. CDR1 and CDR2 from the germline V gene are SEHNR and FQNEAQ (reference sequence). Trimming removed 3 bases from V and 2 bases from J; junction bases left unmatched: 7. The CDR3 extends over 15 amino acids. The DNA for the CDR3 is TGTGCCAGCAGCTTGTCGGGGACAGATACCTACGAGCAGTACTTC. It specifies CASSLSGTDTYEQYF.

The V and J genes are TRBV15 and TRBJ1-4; no clear D. The CDR3 has 15 residues. The germline V gene encodes CDR1 LNHNV and CDR2 YYDKDF (reference sequence). The germline V and J ends were trimmed by 5 bases and 7 bases, with 17 bases remaining between them. The CDR3 nucleotides are TGTGCCACCAGCGACCAAACCCGGGCCACTGAAAAACTGTTTTTT. Protein product: CATSDQTRATEKLFF.

This clonotype has a single count. With a much larger clone just one base away, this may be a read error. The gene calls are TRBV29-1 and TRBJ1-5; unclear D gene. The CDR3 is 14 amino acids. Germline CDR1 is SQVTM and CDR2 is ANQGSEA. Trimming removed 3 bases at V and 5 bases at J, with 14 bases between. CDR3 sequence (DNA): TGCAGCGTTGAGTGGCCTGACGGCTATCAGCCCCAGCATTTT. This codes for CSVEWPDGYQPQHF.

V and J are TRBV10-3 and TRBJ1-6; tentative D call: TRBD1 (6 bases). The germline V gene has CDR1 ENHRY and CDR2 SYGVKD. The CDR3 has 15 residues. V lost 9 bases and J 11 bases, leaving 23 bases between the germline ends. CDR3 protein: CAIFHREGMATPLHF. The DNA for the CDR3 is TGTGCCATTTTTCACAGGGAGGGCATGGCTACACCCCTCCACTTT.